This T cell receptor (beta chain) was observed in a study of T cells in Graves' hyperthyroidism and ophthalmopathy. Background on the study: Peripheral blood was obtained at initial diagnosis, preceding any treatment.

This clonotype was observed a few times. Amplified regions were TCR beta CDR3 sequences from RNA transcripts. Primed by the HTBI set, a first-round RT-PCR was run on the TCR CDR3. TCRdb re-derived calls from the multiplex PCR reads in MiXCR, one entry per CDR3 protein. The sample has some 180,000 distinct CDR3 sequences, approximately 16% seen once. V lost 2 bases and J lost 2, with 10 bases in between. The CDR3 is 16 amino acids. What was sequenced was blood. The source of this sequence is a woman between 45 and 65 years old with Graves' hyperthyroidism. This chain connects TRBV12-3 or TRBV12-4 to TRBJ1-6; D is unresolved. CDR3 nucleotides: TGTGCCAGCAGTTTAAGGGAAATCACCTATAATTCACCCCTCCACTTT. Translating gives CASSLREITYNSPLHF.